These 21 T cell receptor beta chains were all obtained from the same sample, sequenced in a study of T-cell memory formation after mild COVID-19. TCRdb reanalysed the 5' RACE reads using MiXCR and keeps one entry per CDR3 protein. The sample includes a few hundred thousand distinct CDR3 sequences, around a sixth seen only once; the top ten take 20% to 25%. The sample comprised PBMCs or a T cell subset sorted from them (not recorded which). These receptors were collected from a man between 18 and 29 years old who had mild COVID-19 (a few samples of this study predate the infection). Cell type and time point are not known.

This clonotype showed up many times. The chain's CDR3 is CASSDPRVGETQYF. CDR3 bases: TGTGCCAGCTCCGACCCGCGAGTTGGAGAGACCCAGTACTTC. V usage is TRBV18 and J usage is TRBJ2-5, with D hard to call. The CDR3 totals 14 residues. Deletions cut 6 bases from V and 4 bases from J, with 15 bases between. The germline CDR1 and CDR2 sequences are KGHSH and LQKENI. Drawing the rest from reference TRBV18 and TRBJ2-5, the complete variable domain is NAGVMQNPRHLVRRRGQEARLRCSPMKGHSHVYWYRQLPEEGLKFMVYLQKENIIDESGMPKERFSAEFPKEGPSILRIQQVVRGDSAAYFCASSDPRVGETQYFGPGTRLLVL.

This clonotype was seen at least ten times. The rearrangement joins TRBV7-9 to TRBJ1-6, with D perhaps TRBD1 (5 bases). Germline V lookup: CDR1 SEHNR, CDR2 FQNEAQ (reference sequence). The CDR3 runs to 17 residues. V dropped 5 bases and J dropped 0 bases, with 14 bases sitting between them. The CDR3 is CASSRPMGTSYNSPLHF. The DNA for the CDR3 is TGTGCCAGCAGCCGTCCGATGGGGACCTCCTATAATTCACCCCTCCACTTT.

The chain uses TRBV5-1 and TRBJ1-2; D is undetermined. This CDR3 region has 13 residues. V dropped 4 bases and J dropped 3 bases, with 10 bases sitting between them. Germline CDR1 and CDR2: SGHRS and YFSETQ. CDR3 DNA: TGCGCCAGCAGCCCGGGCCCGGACTATGGCTACACCTTC. It specifies CASSPGPDYGYTF.

This clonotype was counted only a few times. This rearrangement joins TRBV12-3 or TRBV12-4 to TRBJ2-2, with TRBD1 matching 7 bases. The CDR3 has 15 amino acids. V dropped 6 bases and J dropped 3; count of bases not matched to a gene: 7. DNA of the CDR3: TGTGCCAGCAGGGACGAGGGGGCGCACACCGGGGAGCTGTTTTTT. Amino acid sequence: CASRDEGAHTGELFF.

This sequence joins TRBV6-6 and TRBJ2-7; perhaps TRBD1 as D (6 bases). With 6 bases removed from V and 6 bases from J, the gap between germline ends came to 21 bases. The V gene's germline CDR1 is MNHNY and CDR2 SVGAGI (reference sequence). There are 15 residues in the CDR3. CDR3 coding DNA: TGTGCCAGCAGGCCCATACAGGGTGGTATCGCCGAGCAGTACTTC. Protein sequence: CASRPIQGGIAEQYF.

This clonotype was seen many times. The chain links TRBV7-6 to TRBJ2-5; 9 bases match TRBD1. This CDR3 has 16 amino acids. Per the germline V gene, CDR1 is SGHVS and CDR2 is FNYEAQ. V trimming: 7 bases; J trimming: 4 bases; junction bases outside the gene matches: 13. DNA of the CDR3: TGTGCCAGCATCCCCCTGGGACAGGGAAGAGGAGAGACCCAGTACTTC. As protein: CASIPLGQGRGETQYF.

The genes are TRBV27 and TRBJ1-6; D is unresolved. In germline, CDR1 is MNHEY, CDR2 SMNVEV (reference sequence). CDR3 length: 14 amino acids. V lost 6 bases and J 17 bases, leaving 23 bases between the germline ends. The CDR3 loop reads CASSRAPHDRLFHF. In DNA, the CDR3 is TGTGCCAGCAGCCGTGCCCCCCACGATCGACTTTTCCACTTT.

This clonotype has a handful of counts. The chain carries TRBV14 and TRBJ2-7; the match to TRBD2 covers 8 bases. The CDR3 length is 14 residues. V shed 0 bases and J 7 bases; nucleotides not matched to a gene: 5. Germline CDR1 is SGHDN and CDR2 is FVKESK. The CDR3 nucleotides read TGTGCCAGCAGCCAAGATCCGTTAGCGGGGGAGCAGTACGTC. Translated, it gives CASSQDPLAGEQYV.

The chain is built from TRBV6-5 and TRBJ2-1, with D unclear. This CDR3 has 15 residues. Germline V gene lookup returns CDR1 MNHEY and CDR2 SVGAGI. V lost 1 base and J 7 bases, leaving 14 bases between the germline ends. CDR3 coding DNA: TGTGCCAGCAGTTACTATCCGACCGGGTGGAATGAGCAGTTCTTC. This codes for CASSYYPTGWNEQFF.

This clonotype has more than one count but fewer than ten. This chain connects TRBV7-3 to TRBJ1-5, with D tentatively TRBD1 (6 bases). CDR3 size: 14 residues. V was clipped by 2 bases and J by 6 bases, with 11 bases between them. Germline V lookup: CDR1 SGHTA, CDR2 FQGTGA. In nucleotides, the CDR3 is TGTGCCAGCAGCTTAGAGGGGGGGTCTCAGCCCCAGCATTTT. Its protein product is CASSLEGGSQPQHF.

This sequence joins TRBV7-8 and TRBJ2-2; D gene unclear. Germline V CDR1 and CDR2: SGHVS, FQNEAQ. Trimming removed 1 base at V and 1 base at J, with 10 bases between. The CDR3 loop spans 16 amino acids. CDR3 DNA sequence: TGTGCCAGCAGCTTAGTACGGGCAGGGAACACCGGGGAGCTGTTTTTT. It codes for CASSLVRAGNTGELFF. The full variable domain, in which reference TRBV7-8 and TRBJ2-2 provide the parts outside the CDR3, is GAGVSQSPRYKVAKRGQDVALRCDPISGHVSLFWYQQALGQGPEFLTYFQNEAQLDKSGLPSDRFFAERPEGSVSTLKIQRTQQEDSAVYLCASSLVRAGNTGELFFGEGSRLTVL.

The chain joins TRBV7-9 to TRBJ2-7; D is undetermined. The germline gives CDR1 SEHNR, CDR2 FQNEAQ (reference sequence). Trimming removed 1 base from V and 3 bases from J, with 10 bases in between. CDR3 length: 14 amino acids. The CDR3 is CASSLGFAFYEQYV. In DNA form, the CDR3 reads TGTGCCAGCAGCTTAGGGTTCGCCTTCTACGAGCAGTACGTC.

This clonotype was recorded at least ten times. The chain joins TRBV5-1 to TRBJ2-4; TRBD2 might be the D (5 bases). V was cut by 0 bases and J by 6 bases, with 10 bases left in between. There are 14 residues in the CDR3. Germline V gives CDR1 SGHRS, CDR2 YFSETQ. CDR3 DNA sequence: TGCGCCAGCAGCTTGGGGGGAGAGGGAAACATTCAGTACTTC. Its translation is CASSLGGEGNIQYF.

This clonotype was seen a handful of times. The chain links TRBV5-4 to TRBJ2-7, with 10 bases identical to TRBD1. CDR3 length: 14 residues. Germline V gene lookup returns CDR1 SGHNT and CDR2 YYREEE (reference sequence). V trimming: 4 bases; J trimming: 3 bases; junction bases outside the gene matches: 4. The CDR3 sequence: CASSAGTGVYEQYF. Here the CDR3 DNA reads TGTGCCAGCAGCGCCGGGACAGGGGTCTACGAGCAGTACTTC.

The sample holds a few counts of this clonotype. Written as DNA, the CDR3 is TGTGCCAGCAGTCCACTGGGGAAGAACACCGGGGAGCTGTTTTTT. Translating it yields CASSPLGKNTGELFF. The chain joins TRBV7-3 to TRBJ2-2, with D unresolved. The germline V and J ends were trimmed by 6 bases and 1 base, with 12 bases remaining between them. This CDR3 spans 15 amino acids. Germline V gene data show CDR1 as SGHTA and CDR2 as FQGTGA.

The V gene is TRBV4-3, the J gene TRBJ2-1; the match to TRBD2 covers 7 bases. Germline V gene data show CDR1 as LGHNA and CDR2 as YSLEER. The CDR3 runs 19 residues. V lost 0 bases and J lost 2; bases outside the gene matches: 13. The CDR3 loop is CASSQDPPSGEIAYNEQFF. The CDR3 DNA follows: TGCGCCAGCAGCCAAGATCCCCCCAGCGGGGAGATCGCCTACAATGAGCAGTTCTTC.

This chain uses TRBV10-2 with TRBJ1-1, with 8 bases aligning to TRBD1. The CDR3 length is 13 residues. CDR1 is WSHSY and CDR2 is SAAADI in the germline V gene. Unmatched junction bases numbered 4, after V lost 5 bases and J lost 5 bases. The CDR3, as DNA: TGCGCCAGCAGTCCCAGGGGGCGAACTGAAGCTTTCTTT. Protein: CASSPRGRTEAFF.

This clonotype occurred a few times. The chain combines TRBV7-2 with TRBJ2-3, with D perhaps TRBD2 (6 bases). Germline values: CDR1 SGHTA, CDR2 FQGNSA. The V end was cut by 5 bases, the J end by 2 bases, with 11 bases between. The CDR3 length is 14 residues. The DNA of the CDR3 is TGTGCCAGCAGCAGGGACTTTTACACAGATACGCAGTATTTT. Amino acid sequence: CASSRDFYTDTQYF.

Only a few counts were recorded for this clonotype. The rearrangement links TRBV13 to TRBJ2-5, with D hard to call. V was pared by 5 bases and J by 5 bases, with 21 bases between. CDR3 length equals 16 residues. Germline V gives CDR1 PRHDT, CDR2 FYEKMQ (reference sequence). CDR3 coding DNA: TGTGCCAGCAGCCTACTGGGCGATGTGACCAGGGAGACCCAGTACTTC. It codes for CASSLLGDVTRETQYF.

This clonotype has just a few counts. The chain combines TRBV11-2 with TRBJ2-7, with D uncertain. This CDR3 has 14 residues. CDR1 is SGHAT, CDR2 FQNNGV, per germline. V lost 5 bases to trimming and J lost 4 bases, with 15 bases between them. In DNA, the CDR3 is TGTGCCAGCAGCCTGGACCGGCGGATTTACGAGCAGTACGTC. Its protein product is CASSLDRRIYEQYV.

The chain uses TRBV20-1 and TRBJ1-1; tentatively, D is TRBD1 (6 bases). CDR1 and CDR2 (germline): DFQATT, SNEGSKA (reference sequence). The CDR3 loop spans 14 amino acids. Trimming cost V 6 bases and J 2 bases, with 16 bases left between them. CDR3 nucleotide sequence: TGCAGTGCCGCGACAGGCCCATCTAACACTGAAGCTTTCTTT. It specifies CSAATGPSNTEAFF.